This TCR beta chain was recorded in a study of CD4 and CD8 cells across lung adenocarcinoma regions. Localized lung adenocarcinoma, a non-small cell lung cancer, affected the donors. This clonotype appeared many times. Each CDR3 protein gets one entry after TCRdb re-called the PCR reads with MiXCR. The table records 6,500 to 9,500 distinct CDR3 sequences, approximately 45% of them present only once. V shed 4 bases and J shed 13 bases, with 17 bases lying between them. This CDR3 contains 13 residues. The germline gives CDR1 MNHNS, CDR2 SASEGT. This clonotype was obtained from a male donor with lung adenocarcinoma. The CD4 and CD8 labels of this study may be unreliable. Sequenced: CD4+ T cells from the margin of a lung tumor. The V and J genes are TRBV6-1 and TRBJ2-1; D call uncertain. In DNA, the CDR3 is TGTGCCAGCAGTGCTAATCGAGAACAGACCCAGTTCTTC. Its translation: CASSANREQTQFF.